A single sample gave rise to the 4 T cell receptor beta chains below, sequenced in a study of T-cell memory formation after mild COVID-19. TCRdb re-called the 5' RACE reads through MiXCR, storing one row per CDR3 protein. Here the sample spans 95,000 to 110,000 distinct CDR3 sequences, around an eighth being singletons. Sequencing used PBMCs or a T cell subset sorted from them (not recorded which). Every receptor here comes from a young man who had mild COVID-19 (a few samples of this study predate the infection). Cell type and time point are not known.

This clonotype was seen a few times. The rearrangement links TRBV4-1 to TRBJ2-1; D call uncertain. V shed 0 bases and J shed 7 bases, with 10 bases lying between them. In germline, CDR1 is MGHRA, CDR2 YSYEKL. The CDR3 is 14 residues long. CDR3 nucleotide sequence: TGCGCCAGCAGCCAAGAATCTAGTTTGAATGAGCAGTTCTTC. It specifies CASSQESSLNEQFF.

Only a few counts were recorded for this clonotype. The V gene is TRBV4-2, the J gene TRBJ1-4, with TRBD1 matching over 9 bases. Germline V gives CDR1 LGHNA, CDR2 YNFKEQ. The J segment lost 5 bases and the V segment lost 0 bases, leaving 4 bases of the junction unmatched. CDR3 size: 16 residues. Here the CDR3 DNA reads TGTGCCAGCAGCCAAGATGGAGGGACAGGGAATGAAAAACTGTTTTTT. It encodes CASSQDGGTGNEKLFF.

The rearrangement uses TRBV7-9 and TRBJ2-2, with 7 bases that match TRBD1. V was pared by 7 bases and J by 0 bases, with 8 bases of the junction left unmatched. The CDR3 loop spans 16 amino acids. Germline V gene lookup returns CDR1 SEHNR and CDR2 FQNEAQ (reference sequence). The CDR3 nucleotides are TGTGCCAGCACCGCGAACAGGGGCCCGAACACCGGGGAGCTGTTTTTT. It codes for CASTANRGPNTGELFF.

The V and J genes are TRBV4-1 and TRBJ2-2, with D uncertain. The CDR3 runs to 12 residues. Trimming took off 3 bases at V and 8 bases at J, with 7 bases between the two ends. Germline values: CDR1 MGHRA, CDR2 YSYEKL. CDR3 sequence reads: CASSHTSGELFF. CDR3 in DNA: TGCGCCAGCAGCCATACCTCAGGGGAGCTGTTTTTT.